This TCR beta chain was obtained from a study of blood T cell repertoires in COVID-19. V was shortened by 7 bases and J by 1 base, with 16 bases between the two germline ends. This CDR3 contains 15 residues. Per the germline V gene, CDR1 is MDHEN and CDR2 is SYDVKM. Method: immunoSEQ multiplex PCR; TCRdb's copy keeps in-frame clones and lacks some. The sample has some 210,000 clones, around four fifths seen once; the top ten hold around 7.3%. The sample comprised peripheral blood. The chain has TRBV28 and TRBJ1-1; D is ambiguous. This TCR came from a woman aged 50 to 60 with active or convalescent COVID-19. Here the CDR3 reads CASTLAAGANTEAFF. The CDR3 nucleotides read TGTGCCAGCACCTTAGCGGCAGGCGCGAACACTGAAGCTTTCTTT.